The rows below give T cell receptor beta chains drawn from one sample of a study of T cells in Graves' hyperthyroidism and ophthalmopathy. TCRdb re-analysed the multiplex PCR reads in MiXCR, keeping a single row per CDR3 protein. The sample has a few hundred thousand distinct CDR3 sequences, more than 15% seen once; the top ten hold around 7.5%. Sample: blood. Source of these receptors: a woman between 25 and 40 years old with Graves' hyperthyroidism. Each CDR3 is given with its conserved first and last residue. Fields, in order: J gene, clone size, CDR3 length, D gene, V gene, CDR3 protein, CDR3 DNA. D genes are given only for firm matches. Where a row states a size, it is once, few, many or the class of an expanded clone; other rows omit it.

j_gene: TRBJ2-5; abundance: few; len: 14; d_gene: .; v_gene: TRBV29-1; CDR3aa: CSVEARNGGETQYF; CDR3nt: TGCAGCGTTGAGGCTCGTAATGGAGGAGAGACCCAGTACTTC
j_gene: TRBJ1-5; abundance: few; len: 16; d_gene: .; v_gene: TRBV15; CDR3aa: CATSRDLRGSNQPQHF; CDR3nt: TGTGCCACCAGCAGAGATCTCCGGGGGAGCAATCAGCCCCAGCATTTT
j_gene: TRBJ2-5; abundance: many; len: 14; d_gene: .; v_gene: TRBV20-1; CDR3aa: CSARDERGGETQYF; CDR3nt: TGCAGTGCTAGAGACGAGAGAGGGGGGGAGACCCAGTACTTC
j_gene: TRBJ2-1; abundance: .; len: 19; d_gene: TRBD2; v_gene: TRBV11-2; CDR3aa: CASSLDSLLAGEFYNEQFF; CDR3nt: TGTGCCAGCAGCTTAGATTCTTTGTTAGCGGGAGAGTTCTACAATGAGCAGTTCTTC
j_gene: TRBJ1-1; abundance: .; len: 16; d_gene: .; v_gene: TRBV24-1; CDR3aa: CATSDGPGAVNTEAFF; CDR3nt: TGTGCCACCAGTGACGGGCCGGGGGCGGTGAACACTGAAGCTTTCTTT
j_gene: TRBJ2-7; abundance: many; len: 13; d_gene: .; v_gene: TRBV6-2/TRBV6-3; CDR3aa: CASQRGGPYEQYF; CDR3nt: TGTGCCAGCCAGCGCGGGGGCCCCTACGAGCAGTACTTC
j_gene: TRBJ2-7; abundance: few; len: 12; d_gene: TRBD2; v_gene: TRBV28; CDR3aa: CASGLAKYEQYF; CDR3nt: TGTGCCAGCGGACTAGCGAAATACGAGCAGTACTTC
j_gene: TRBJ2-3; abundance: few; len: 17; d_gene: TRBD2; v_gene: TRBV4-1; CDR3aa: CASSQGLAGYSTDTQYF; CDR3nt: TGCGCCAGCAGCCAAGGACTAGCGGGATATAGCACAGATACGCAGTATTTT
j_gene: TRBJ2-7; abundance: many; len: 13; d_gene: .; v_gene: TRBV7-2; CDR3aa: CASSQAYNYEQYF; CDR3nt: TGTGCCAGCAGCCAGGCGTATAATTACGAGCAGTACTTC
j_gene: TRBJ2-7; abundance: few; len: 15; d_gene: TRBD2; v_gene: TRBV4-1; CDR3aa: CASSRLAEASYEQYF; CDR3nt: TGCGCCAGCAGCAGACTAGCGGAGGCCTCCTACGAGCAGTACTTC
j_gene: TRBJ2-3; abundance: .; len: 15; d_gene: .; v_gene: TRBV6-1; CDR3aa: CASSLFGAGTDTQYF; CDR3nt: TGTGCCAGCAGTCTCTTTGGGGCAGGCACAGATACGCAGTATTTT
j_gene: TRBJ2-2; abundance: .; len: 14; d_gene: .; v_gene: TRBV4-1; CDR3aa: CASSQPQKTGELFF; CDR3nt: TGCGCCAGCAGCCAACCACAGAAGACCGGGGAGCTGTTTTTT
j_gene: TRBJ2-1; abundance: few; len: 12; d_gene: .; v_gene: TRBV24-1; CDR3aa: CATSDLWLEQFF; CDR3nt: TGTGCCACCAGTGATTTGTGGTTAGAGCAGTTCTTC
j_gene: TRBJ2-4; abundance: many; len: 14; d_gene: TRBD1; v_gene: TRBV5-8; CDR3aa: CASSRDRGGTIQYF; CDR3nt: TGTGCCAGCAGCAGGGACAGGGGGGGAACCATTCAGTACTTC
j_gene: TRBJ2-7; abundance: few; len: 14; d_gene: .; v_gene: TRBV12-3/TRBV12-4; CDR3aa: CASTRSQGTYEQYF; CDR3nt: TGTGCCAGCACCCGAAGCCAGGGGACCTACGAGCAGTACTTC
j_gene: TRBJ2-1; abundance: .; len: 16; d_gene: TRBD2; v_gene: TRBV18; CDR3aa: CASSPPVAGMSNEQFF; CDR3nt: TGTGCCAGCTCACCGCCTGTAGCGGGAATGTCTAATGAGCAGTTCTTC
j_gene: TRBJ1-5; abundance: .; len: 12; d_gene: .; v_gene: TRBV19; CDR3aa: CASIPRAGPQHF; CDR3nt: TGTGCCAGTATACCCAGGGCGGGCCCCCAGCATTTT
j_gene: TRBJ2-3; abundance: many; len: 18; d_gene: TRBD2; v_gene: TRBV20-1; CDR3aa: CSARSGLAGFVTADTQYF; CDR3nt: TGCAGTGCTAGATCAGGACTAGCGGGATTTGTGACCGCAGATACGCAGTATTTT
j_gene: TRBJ2-7; abundance: many; len: 14; d_gene: TRBD1; v_gene: TRBV20-1; CDR3aa: CSASLRQGVYEQYF; CDR3nt: TGCAGTGCTTCACTTAGACAGGGGGTGTACGAGCAGTACTTC
j_gene: TRBJ2-3; abundance: few; len: 14; d_gene: .; v_gene: TRBV5-4; CDR3aa: CASSLSPGSDTQYF; CDR3nt: TGTGCCAGCAGCTTATCTCCGGGTTCAGATACGCAGTATTTT
j_gene: TRBJ1-5; abundance: few; len: 14; d_gene: .; v_gene: TRBV19; CDR3aa: CASVDRDSNQPQHF; CDR3nt: TGTGCCAGCGTAGACAGAGATAGCAATCAGCCCCAGCATTTT
j_gene: TRBJ2-5; abundance: many; len: 15; d_gene: .; v_gene: TRBV7-2; CDR3aa: CASSLVWYRGETQYF; CDR3nt: TGTGCCAGCAGCTTAGTATGGTATAGGGGCGAGACCCAGTACTTC
j_gene: TRBJ2-7; abundance: many; len: 13; d_gene: .; v_gene: TRBV11-2; CDR3aa: CASRRTALDEQYF; CDR3nt: TGTGCCAGCAGAAGGACGGCATTGGACGAGCAGTACTTC
j_gene: TRBJ1-2; abundance: many; len: 15; d_gene: .; v_gene: TRBV7-8; CDR3aa: CASSVRGVDSYGYTF; CDR3nt: TGTGCCAGCAGCGTCCGGGGGGTTGATAGCTATGGCTACACCTTC
j_gene: TRBJ2-1; abundance: few; len: 13; d_gene: .; v_gene: TRBV6-1; CDR3aa: CASSRMQDNEQFF; CDR3nt: TGTGCCAGCTCCCGAATGCAAGACAATGAGCAGTTCTTC
j_gene: TRBJ1-2; abundance: .; len: 13; d_gene: .; v_gene: TRBV25-1; CDR3aa: CASIGRSNYGYTF; CDR3nt: TGTGCCAGCATCGGGAGATCTAACTATGGCTACACCTTC
j_gene: TRBJ2-7; abundance: .; len: 16; d_gene: TRBD2; v_gene: TRBV30; CDR3aa: CAWSGLGTSGRGEQYF; CDR3nt: TGTGCCTGGAGTGGGCTTGGGACTAGCGGGAGGGGCGAGCAGTACTTC
j_gene: TRBJ2-5; abundance: many; len: 15; d_gene: TRBD2; v_gene: TRBV7-3; CDR3aa: CASSFNSGGGETQYF; CDR3nt: TGTGCCAGCAGCTTTAATAGCGGGGGCGGAGAGACCCAGTACTTC
j_gene: TRBJ1-3; abundance: few; len: 15; d_gene: .; v_gene: TRBV6-1; CDR3aa: CASSDLRTSGNTIYF; CDR3nt: TGTGCCAGCAGTGACCTAAGGACATCTGGAAACACCATATATTTT
j_gene: TRBJ2-1; abundance: few; len: 15; d_gene: .; v_gene: TRBV7-8; CDR3aa: CASSPRYFEHEEQFF; CDR3nt: TGTGCCAGCAGCCCCAGATACTTTGAGCATGAAGAGCAGTTCTTC
j_gene: TRBJ2-3; abundance: .; len: 17; d_gene: TRBD2; v_gene: TRBV9; CDR3aa: CASSVAAAGGGTDTQYF; CDR3nt: TGTGCCAGCAGCGTAGCCGCAGCGGGCGGGGGTACAGATACGCAGTATTTT
j_gene: TRBJ1-1; abundance: .; len: 14; d_gene: .; v_gene: TRBV15; CDR3aa: CVTSRDITEKEAFF; CDR3nt: TGTGTCACCAGCAGAGATATAACCGAAAAAGAAGCTTTCTTT
j_gene: TRBJ2-2; abundance: few; len: 15; d_gene: .; v_gene: TRBV29-1; CDR3aa: CSVAPGTANTGELFF; CDR3nt: TGCAGCGTCGCGCCAGGTACCGCGAACACCGGGGAGCTGTTTTTT
j_gene: TRBJ2-2; abundance: .; len: 16; d_gene: TRBD2; v_gene: TRBV20-1; CDR3aa: CSAREASGRALGELFF; CDR3nt: TGCAGTGCTAGAGAGGCTAGCGGGAGGGCCCTCGGGGAGCTGTTTTTT
j_gene: TRBJ2-5; abundance: .; len: 13; d_gene: TRBD1; v_gene: TRBV20-1; CDR3aa: CSAHWTGGETQYF; CDR3nt: TGCAGTGCCCACTGGACAGGGGGGGAGACCCAGTACTTC
j_gene: TRBJ2-1; abundance: many; len: 13; d_gene: .; v_gene: TRBV30; CDR3aa: CAWSVRLGDEQFF; CDR3nt: TGTGCCTGGAGTGTACGGCTCGGTGATGAGCAGTTCTTC
j_gene: TRBJ2-1; abundance: many; len: 16; d_gene: TRBD2; v_gene: TRBV3-1; CDR3aa: CASSPTTSGSYNEQFF; CDR3nt: TGTGCCAGCAGCCCGACTACTAGCGGGAGTTACAATGAGCAGTTCTTC
j_gene: TRBJ2-4; abundance: .; len: 14; d_gene: .; v_gene: TRBV5-8; CDR3aa: CASSLPPGKHIQYF; CDR3nt: TGTGCCAGCAGCTTACCCCCGGGGAAGCACATTCAGTACTTC
j_gene: TRBJ2-1; abundance: many; len: 14; d_gene: TRBD1; v_gene: TRBV13; CDR3aa: CASSLDQGENEQFF; CDR3nt: TGTGCCAGCAGCTTAGATCAGGGGGAGAATGAGCAGTTCTTC
j_gene: TRBJ2-7; abundance: few; len: 17; d_gene: TRBD2; v_gene: TRBV11-2; CDR3aa: CASSLTPSGILSYEQYF; CDR3nt: TGTGCCAGCAGCTTAACCCCTAGCGGGATCCTCTCCTACGAACAGTACTTC
j_gene: TRBJ1-2; abundance: .; len: 16; d_gene: .; v_gene: TRBV4-1; CDR3aa: CASSQDRWEANYGYTF; CDR3nt: TGCGCCAGCAGCCAAGATCGATGGGAGGCTAACTATGGCTACACCTTC